The rows below give T cell receptor beta chains drawn from one sample of a study of T cell repertoires in cytomegalovirus infection. TCRdb recomputed calls from the reads with MiXCR, one row per CDR3 protein. The sample shows approximately 300,000 distinct CDR3 sequences, under 35% of them seen only once. These receptors have no known antigen. Sequences were derived from cultured PBMCs, sampled from culture after CMV antigen stimulation. These receptors were taken from a human donor in good health (CMV status not recorded). Some clones in this sample may be carry-over from other donors' samples. CDR3s include the opening cysteine and the closing phenylalanine or tryptophan. Each record gives: V gene, clone size, J gene, D gene, CDR3 DNA, CDR3 protein. The D gene is left open where the match is weak. Clone size is not always given. Where it is, it says once, few, many or a class for expanded clones.

TRBV27	NA	TRBJ2-7	TRBD1	TGTGCCAGCGCCCCGCGACAGGGGCTGGCCTACGAGCAGTACTTC	CASAPRQGLAYEQYF
TRBV24-1	NA	TRBJ2-3	NA	TGTGCCACCAGTGCATTCGGCACAGATACGCAGTATTTT	CATSAFGTDTQYF
TRBV10-3	NA	TRBJ2-4	NA	TGTGCCATCAGTGATTGGAAAATAGCCAAAAACATTCAGTACTTC	CAISDWKIAKNIQYF
TRBV7-8	NA	TRBJ2-7	TRBD1	TGTGCCAGCAGCTGCGAAGGGACAGGGACGGACGAGCAGTACTTC	CASSCEGTGTDEQYF
TRBV7-8	NA	TRBJ2-2	NA	TGTGCCAGCAAACAAACTGGGCCCGGGGAGCTGTTTTTT	CASKQTGPGELFF
TRBV7-9	NA	TRBJ2-2	NA	TGTGCCAGCAGCCACCCGGAGGGAATGAACACCGGGGAGCTGTTTTTT	CASSHPEGMNTGELFF
TRBV7-4	NA	TRBJ1-2	NA	TGTGCCAGCAGCCCAGATAGGGCCAATGGCTACACCTTC	CASSPDRANGYTF
TRBV5-1	few	TRBJ2-7	NA	TGCGCCAGCAGCTCCCCGGGGGGCTACCCCTATTCCTACGAGCAGTACTTC	CASSSPGGYPYSYEQYF
TRBV4-1	few	TRBJ1-5	NA	TGCGCCAGCAGCCAAGACCCTGGGACACCGATCGAGCCCCAGCATTTT	CASSQDPGTPIEPQHF
TRBV7-2	many	TRBJ1-4	NA	TGTGCCAGCAGCTTAGCGCGGGGGGGCCCAAATGAAAAACTGTTTTTT	CASSLARGGPNEKLFF
TRBV6-5	few	TRBJ1-1	NA	TGTGCCAGCAGTTACTTGCGTAATAGGAGGGCGAACACTGAAGCTTTCTTT	CASSYLRNRRANTEAFF
TRBV2	NA	TRBJ2-4	NA	TGTGCCAGCAGTCGGGACGAAGTTGGGAACATTCAGTACTTC	CASSRDEVGNIQYF
TRBV28	NA	TRBJ2-7	NA	TGTGCCAGCAGGGGGGCCCTCCAAGGCTCCTACGAGCAGTACTTC	CASRGALQGSYEQYF
TRBV7-2	many	TRBJ1-2	NA	TGTGCCAGCAGCCAAGGAGGGGTTATTAACTATGGCTACACCTTC	CASSQGGVINYGYTF
TRBV7-3	many	TRBJ2-1	NA	TGTGCCAGCAGCTTAGGGTCGAGCTCCTACAATGAGCAGTTCTTC	CASSLGSSSYNEQFF
TRBV28	few	TRBJ1-4	NA	TGTGCCAGCAGTCCTCCCTGGGGGGGCTCAACTAATGAAAAACTGTTTTTT	CASSPPWGGSTNEKLFF
TRBV12-3/TRBV12-4	NA	TRBJ1-3	NA	TGTGCCAGCAGTTCTGGACTCCTCCCTGGGGACACCATATATTTT	CASSSGLLPGDTIYF
TRBV6-1	many	TRBJ1-1	NA	TGTGCCAGCAGTAAAATGGAACAGGGCACTGAAGCTTTCTTT	CASSKMEQGTEAFF
TRBV12-3/TRBV12-4	few	TRBJ2-3	NA	TGTGCCAGCAGGACCGGCACAGGGATGACAGATACGCAGTATTTT	CASRTGTGMTDTQYF
TRBV5-4	NA	TRBJ1-2	NA	TGTGCCAGCAGCTTCCTGGACGTTGCCTATGGCTACACCTTC	CASSFLDVAYGYTF
TRBV7-2	few	TRBJ2-1	NA	TGTGCCAGCAGCTTATCACTGCCTAACAATGAGCAGTTCTTC	CASSLSLPNNEQFF
TRBV7-8	few	TRBJ1-2	NA	TGTGCCAGCAGCTTAGGGTTTTCAAATGGCTACACCTTC	CASSLGFSNGYTF
TRBV28	few	TRBJ2-5	NA	TGTGCCAGCAGGCCAGAAAGGGGATCCGGGGGAGAGACCCAGTACTTC	CASRPERGSGGETQYF
TRBV2	NA	TRBJ2-7	TRBD2	TGTGCCAGCAGCGCCGGGACTAGGGGTGACGAGCAGTACTTC	CASSAGTRGDEQYF
TRBV5-1	few	TRBJ2-7	TRBD1	TGCGCCAGCAGCTTCGACAGGGGTAGAGGCTCCTACGAGCAGTACTTC	CASSFDRGRGSYEQYF
TRBV6-1	NA	TRBJ2-7	NA	TGTGCCAGCAGTGAAGCCGCCAGGGTCTACGAGCAGTACTTC	CASSEAARVYEQYF
TRBV7-2	NA	TRBJ2-5	TRBD2	TGTGCCAGCAGCTTAAATAGCGGGAGGGAGACCCAGTACTTC	CASSLNSGRETQYF
TRBV27	NA	TRBJ1-5	NA	TGTGCCAGCAGTTCATGGGGTGGGATGGGGGGGAAGGTGGATCAGCCCCAGCATTTT	CASSSWGGMGGKVDQPQHF
TRBV28	few	TRBJ2-5	NA	TGTGCCAGCAGCCCCCTGGGGTCGACAGGCCAAGAGACCCAGTACTTC	CASSPLGSTGQETQYF
TRBV12-3/TRBV12-4	NA	TRBJ1-1	NA	TGTGCCAGCAGTTTATCCCCCGGGGTTACTCCTGAAGCTTTCTTT	CASSLSPGVTPEAFF
TRBV5-5	NA	TRBJ1-3	TRBD1	TGTGCCAGCAGCTTGGGGACAGGACATTCGGGAAACACCATATATTTT	CASSLGTGHSGNTIYF
TRBV5-6	NA	TRBJ2-7	NA	TGTGCCAGCAGCTACACAGGGAAGAACTACGAGCAGTACTTC	CASSYTGKNYEQYF
TRBV5-1	NA	TRBJ1-4	NA	TGCGCCAGCAGCCGATCAGGGACCTCAACTAATGAAAAACTGTTTTTT	CASSRSGTSTNEKLFF
TRBV19	NA	TRBJ1-5	NA	TGTGCCAGTAACGACCCCGGACAAGGCAATCAGCCCCAGCATTTT	CASNDPGQGNQPQHF
TRBV6-6	NA	TRBJ1-5	NA	TGTGCCAGCACCCAGGGAGCGCGGCCCCAGCATTTT	CASTQGARPQHF
TRBV6-2/TRBV6-3	NA	TRBJ1-5	NA	TGTGCCAGCAGTTACTCGAAATTCAGCAATCAGCCCCAGCATTTT	CASSYSKFSNQPQHF
TRBV4-2	few	TRBJ2-1	NA	TGTGCCAGCAGCCAAGATTCGGGGAGGCCTTCCCGGATCAATGAGCAGTTCTTC	CASSQDSGRPSRINEQFF
TRBV20-1	few	TRBJ2-2	NA	TGCAGTGCTAGTGAAGGGACGAACACCGGGGAGCTGTTTTTT	CSASEGTNTGELFF
TRBV6-1	many	TRBJ2-7	NA	TGTGCCAGCAGCGACAGGAGATACGAGCAGTACTTC	CASSDRRYEQYF
TRBV7-8	many	TRBJ1-4	NA	TGTGCCAGCAGCTTAAGGGCAGAAAAACTGTTTTTT	CASSLRAEKLFF
TRBV18	many	TRBJ1-1	NA	TGTGCCAGCTCACCAAAGGGGTCGAGAACTGAAGCTTTCTTT	CASSPKGSRTEAFF